Listed below are T cell receptor beta chains from one sample, sequenced in a study of cytomegalovirus exposure and HLA in healthy donors. The table came from immunoSEQ multiplex PCR; TCRdb's copy has only in-frame clones and leaves some out. Altogether roughly 150,000 clones are present, around four fifths being singletons, with the ten largest covering about 1.2%. The sample comprised PBMCs. All receptors come from a boy aged 2 to 10 in good health and CMV-seronegative. The CDR3 runs from the conserved cysteine through the conserved F or W. The D gene is left open where the match is weak. Size tells how often a clone was seen (once, few, many) or the class of an expanded clone, and some rows leave it out.

clone_size | j_call | v_call | d_call | cdr3_aa | cdr3_nt
NA | TRBJ1-2 | TRBV6-6 | NA | CASSYSGGSGGYTF | TGTGCCAGCAGTTACTCGGGTGGTTCGGGAGGCTACACCTTC
NA | TRBJ2-3 | TRBV19 | TRBD2 | CASSPLAGTLSADTQYF | TGTGCCAGTAGTCCATTAGCGGGGACCCTGAGCGCAGATACGCAGTATTTT
NA | TRBJ1-2 | TRBV28 | TRBD1 | CASSQDRGWGYGYTF | TGTGCCAGCAGCCAGGACAGGGGATGGGGTTATGGCTACACCTTC
NA | TRBJ1-2 | TRBV7-9 | NA | CASSPPMGGRGYGYTF | TGTGCCAGCAGCCCTCCGATGGGGGGGCGGGGGTATGGCTACACCTTC
NA | TRBJ2-2 | TRBV9 | TRBD2 | CASSFLAGAPNTGELFF | TGTGCCAGCAGCTTCCTAGCGGGAGCACCGAACACCGGGGAGCTGTTTTTT
NA | TRBJ1-2 | TRBV29-1 | NA | CSVGTRLTTEKVGYTF | TGCAGCGTTGGAACTCGTCTAACGACAGAGAAAGTGGGCTACACCTTC
NA | TRBJ2-1 | TRBV6-6 | NA | CASSYEAPSSYNEQFF | TGTGCCAGCAGTTACGAAGCGCCGAGCTCCTACAATGAGCAGTTCTTC
NA | TRBJ1-2 | TRBV19 | TRBD1 | CASSPVQGTGGGYTF | TGTGCCAGTAGCCCAGTCCAAGGGACAGGGGGTGGCTACACCTTC
NA | TRBJ2-6 | TRBV4-3 | TRBD2 | CASSQEPAGGSTPSNGLTF | TGCGCCAGCAGCCAAGAACCAGCGGGGGGGTCCACGCCCTCCAACGGCCTGACTTTC
NA | TRBJ2-4 | TRBV4-1 | NA | CASSHRVWSKNIQYF | TGCGCCAGCAGCCACCGGGTCTGGTCCAAAAACATTCAGTACTTC
NA | TRBJ2-2 | TRBV29-1 | NA | CSVDGAQNTGELFF | TGCAGCGTTGATGGGGCTCAGAACACCGGGGAGCTGTTTTTT
NA | TRBJ2-7 | TRBV5-1 | TRBD2 | CASSVDGGTYEQYF | TGCGCCAGCAGCGTGGACGGGGGGACCTACGAGCAGTACTTC
NA | TRBJ2-5 | TRBV7-2 | NA | CASSLGKGETQYF | TGTGCCAGCAGCTTGGGAAAGGGGGAGACCCAGTACTTC
once | TRBJ1-2 | TRBV6-1 | TRBD1 | CASSQAGTGSFNYGYTF | TGTGCCAGCAGTCAAGCCGGGACAGGGAGCTTCAACTATGGCTACACCTTC
NA | TRBJ1-3 | TRBV25-1 | TRBD1 | CASSDRDRGNTIYF | TGTGCCAGCAGTGACCGGGACAGGGGAAACACCATATATTTT
NA | TRBJ1-2 | TRBV27 | TRBD1 | CASSFTGTGAFYGYTF | TGTGCCAGCAGTTTTACCGGGACAGGGGCCTTCTATGGCTACACCTTC
NA | TRBJ2-1 | TRBV6-4 | TRBD2 | CASSDSAGGYNEQFF | TGTGCCAGCAGTGACTCGGCGGGAGGCTACAATGAGCAGTTCTTC
NA | TRBJ1-5 | TRBV2 | NA | CASRGQSNQPQHF | TGTGCCAGCAGAGGACAGAGCAATCAGCCCCAGCATTTT
NA | TRBJ1-4 | TRBV4-1 | NA | CASSQVQGRSNEKLFF | TGCGCCAGCAGCCAGGTTCAGGGTAGGTCTAATGAAAAACTGTTTTTT
few | TRBJ2-2 | TRBV10-2 | NA | CASSVRGELFF | TGCGCCAGCAGTGTAAGGGGAGAGCTGTTTTTT
once | TRBJ1-2 | TRBV5-1 | NA | CASSAGQSYGYTF | TGCGCCAGCAGCGCCGGACAGAGCTATGGCTACACCTTC
NA | TRBJ2-2 | TRBV11-3 | NA | CASSADLTGELFF | TGTGCCAGCAGCGCGGACTTGACCGGGGAGCTGTTTTTT
NA | TRBJ1-2 | TRBV27 | TRBD1 | CASSRGSGTDQSLDTF | TGTGCCAGCAGTCGGGGGTCGGGGACAGACCAATCTCTCGACACCTTC
once | TRBJ2-1 | TRBV19 | TRBD1 | CASSIKGQPYNEQFF | TGTGCCAGTAGTATTAAGGGACAGCCTTACAATGAGCAGTTCTTC
few | TRBJ2-1 | TRBV12-2 | NA | CASRSVTSGSDNEQFF | TGTGCAAGTCGCTCCGTGACTAGCGGGTCCGACAATGAGCAGTTCTTC
NA | TRBJ1-2 | TRBV7-2 | NA | CASSLQTANYGYTF | TGTGCCAGCAGCTTGCAGACAGCTAACTATGGCTACACCTTC
few | TRBJ2-3 | TRBV5-5 | TRBD2 | CASSLETLGGRGTDTQYF | TGTGCCAGCAGCTTGGAGACCCTTGGCGGGAGGGGCACAGATACGCAGTATTTT
NA | TRBJ1-1 | TRBV2 | NA | CASSGDKMKAFF | TGTGCCAGCAGTGGGGACAAGATGAAAGCTTTCTTT
NA | TRBJ2-7 | TRBV14 | NA | CASSQVAGFGEQYF | TGTGCCAGCAGCCAAGTGGCAGGGTTTGGCGAGCAGTACTTC
NA | TRBJ2-1 | TRBV10-3 | NA | CAISDPTEAEYNEQFF | TGTGCCATCAGTGACCCTACTGAGGCCGAGTACAATGAGCAGTTCTTC
NA | TRBJ2-6 | TRBV4-1 | NA | CASSPGGPNSGANGLTF | TGCGCCAGCAGCCCCGGGGGACCCAACTCTGGGGCCAACGGCCTGACTTTC
NA | TRBJ2-5 | TRBV7-2 | TRBD2 | CASRAGLWETQYF | TGTGCCAGCAGAGCGGGACTATGGGAGACCCAGTACTTC
NA | TRBJ2-5 | TRBV5-1 | NA | CASSPQLAGETQYF | TGCGCCAGCAGCCCCCAACTAGCCGGGGAGACCCAGTACTTC
once | TRBJ2-2 | TRBV4-3 | TRBD1 | CASSPVVSGTANTGELFF | TGCGCCAGCAGCCCAGTCGTCAGTGGGACAGCGAACACCGGGGAGCTGTTTTTT
NA | TRBJ2-1 | TRBV9 | NA | CASSVSDSGDEQFF | TGTGCCAGCAGCGTATCTGACTCAGGGGATGAGCAGTTCTTC
NA | TRBJ2-2 | TRBV30 | NA | CAWAGTPNTGELFF | TGTGCCTGGGCCGGGACACCGAACACCGGGGAGCTGTTTTTT
NA | TRBJ1-1 | TRBV19 | TRBD1 | CATATRRDRGIMNTEAFF | TGTGCCACCGCAACCCGCCGGGACAGGGGGATTATGAACACTGAAGCTTTCTTT